This T cell receptor (beta chain) emerged from a study of cytomegalovirus exposure and HLA in healthy donors. Germline V gives CDR1 SGHRS, CDR2 YFSETQ. CDR3 length: 14 residues. V was pared by 1 base and J by 4 bases, with 9 bases between. The PCR had 60 Vbeta and 13 Jbeta primers. Clones were read by immunoSEQ multiplex PCR, and TCRdb kept only the in-frame ones, dropping some. This table holds more than 95,000 clones, about two thirds found once. The material sequenced was PBMCs. The chain uses TRBV5-1 and TRBJ2-1, with a possible D match to TRBD1 (5 bases). This receptor was taken from a man in his sixties in good health and CMV-seropositive. Here the CDR3 reads CASSLQGLYNEQFF. The CDR3 nucleotides are TGCGCCAGCAGCTTGCAGGGATTGTACAATGAGCAGTTCTTC.